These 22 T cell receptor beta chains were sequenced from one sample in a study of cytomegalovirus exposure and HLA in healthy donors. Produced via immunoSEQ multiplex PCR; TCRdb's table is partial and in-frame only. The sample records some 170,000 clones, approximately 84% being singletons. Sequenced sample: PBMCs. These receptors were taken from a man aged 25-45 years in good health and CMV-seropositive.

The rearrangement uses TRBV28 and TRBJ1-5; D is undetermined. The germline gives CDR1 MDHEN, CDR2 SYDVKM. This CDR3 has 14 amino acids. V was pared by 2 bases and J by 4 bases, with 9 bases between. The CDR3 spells CASSLISGNQPQHF. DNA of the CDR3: TGTGCCAGCAGTTTAATTTCAGGTAATCAGCCCCAGCATTTT.

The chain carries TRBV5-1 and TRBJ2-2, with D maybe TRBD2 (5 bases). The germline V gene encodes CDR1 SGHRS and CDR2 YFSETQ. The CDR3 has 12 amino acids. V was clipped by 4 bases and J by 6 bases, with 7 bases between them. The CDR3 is CASSQEAGELFF. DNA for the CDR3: TGCGCCAGCAGCCAGGAGGCCGGGGAGCTGTTTTTT.

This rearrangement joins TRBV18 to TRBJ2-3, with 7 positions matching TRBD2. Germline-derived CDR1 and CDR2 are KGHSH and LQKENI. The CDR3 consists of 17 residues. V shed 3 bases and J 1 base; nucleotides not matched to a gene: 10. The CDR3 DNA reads TGTGCCAGCTCACCCTCCCCGGGGGGTAGGCGCACAGATACGCAGTATTTT. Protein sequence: CASSPSPGGRRTDTQYF.

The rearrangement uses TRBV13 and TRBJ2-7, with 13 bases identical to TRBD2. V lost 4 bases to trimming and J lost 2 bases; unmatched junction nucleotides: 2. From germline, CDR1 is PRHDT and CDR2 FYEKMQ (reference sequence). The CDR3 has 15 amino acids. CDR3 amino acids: CASSWGLAGPYEQYF. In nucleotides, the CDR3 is TGTGCCAGCAGCTGGGGACTAGCGGGACCCTACGAGCAGTACTTC.

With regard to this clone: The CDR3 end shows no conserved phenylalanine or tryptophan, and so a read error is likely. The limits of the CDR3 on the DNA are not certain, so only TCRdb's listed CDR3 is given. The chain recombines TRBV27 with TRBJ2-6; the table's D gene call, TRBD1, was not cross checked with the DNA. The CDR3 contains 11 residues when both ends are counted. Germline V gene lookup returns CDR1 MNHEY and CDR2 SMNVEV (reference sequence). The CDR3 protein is CASSLRGGGHV.

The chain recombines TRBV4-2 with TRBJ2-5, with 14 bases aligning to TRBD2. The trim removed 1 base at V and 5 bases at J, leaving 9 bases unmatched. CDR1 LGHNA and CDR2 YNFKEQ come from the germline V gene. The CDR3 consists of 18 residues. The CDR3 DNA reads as TGTGCCAGCAGCCAAGTATGGACTAGCGGGGGGAGTCGGGAGACCCAGTACTTC. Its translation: CASSQVWTSGGSRETQYF.

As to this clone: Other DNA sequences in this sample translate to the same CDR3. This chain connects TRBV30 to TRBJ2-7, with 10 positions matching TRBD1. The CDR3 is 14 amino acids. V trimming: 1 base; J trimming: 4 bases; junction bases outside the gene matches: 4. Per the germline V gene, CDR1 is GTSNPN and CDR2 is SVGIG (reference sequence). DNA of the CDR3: TGTGCCTGGAGTGCCGGGGACAGGGGATACGAGCAGTACTTC. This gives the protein CAWSAGDRGYEQYF.

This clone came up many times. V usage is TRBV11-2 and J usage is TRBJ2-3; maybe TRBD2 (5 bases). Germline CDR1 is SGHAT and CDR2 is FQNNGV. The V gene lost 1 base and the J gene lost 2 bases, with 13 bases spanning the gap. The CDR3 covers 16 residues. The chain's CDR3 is CASSLGTRLITDTQYF. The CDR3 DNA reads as TGTGCCAGCAGCTTAGGTACTAGGCTGATCACAGATACGCAGTATTTT.

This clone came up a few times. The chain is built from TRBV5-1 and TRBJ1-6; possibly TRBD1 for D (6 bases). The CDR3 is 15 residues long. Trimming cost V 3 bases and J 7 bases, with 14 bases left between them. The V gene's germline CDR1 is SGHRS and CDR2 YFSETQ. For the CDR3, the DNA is TGCGCCAGCAGCTCTCGGGACAAAGGAAATTCACCCCTCCACTTT. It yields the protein CASSSRDKGNSPLHF. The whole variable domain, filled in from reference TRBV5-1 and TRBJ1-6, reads KAGVTQTPRYLIKTRGQQVTLSCSPISGHRSVSWYQQTPGQGLQFLFEYFSETQRNKGNFPGRFSGRQFSNSRSEMNVSTLELGDSALYLCASSSRDKGNSPLHFGNGTRLTVT.

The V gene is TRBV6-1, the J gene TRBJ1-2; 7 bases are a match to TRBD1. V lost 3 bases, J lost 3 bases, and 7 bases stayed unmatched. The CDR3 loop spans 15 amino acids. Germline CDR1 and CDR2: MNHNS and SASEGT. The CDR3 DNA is TGTGCCAGCAGTGAGACAGGGACGCGTGACTATGGCTACACCTTC. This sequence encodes CASSETGTRDYGYTF.

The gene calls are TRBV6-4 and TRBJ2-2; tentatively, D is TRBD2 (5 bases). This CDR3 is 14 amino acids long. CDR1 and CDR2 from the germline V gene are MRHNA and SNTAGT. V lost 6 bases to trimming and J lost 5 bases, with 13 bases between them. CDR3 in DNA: TGTGCCAGCAGCTTAGGGAGCGAAACCGGGGAGCTGTTTTTT. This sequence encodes CASSLGSETGELFF.

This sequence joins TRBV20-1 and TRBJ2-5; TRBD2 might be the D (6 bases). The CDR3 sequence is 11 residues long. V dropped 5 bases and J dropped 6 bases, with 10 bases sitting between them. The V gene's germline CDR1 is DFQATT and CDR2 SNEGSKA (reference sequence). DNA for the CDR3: TGCAGTGCTGCGGGACGCAAGACCCAGTACTTC. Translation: CSAAGRKTQYF.

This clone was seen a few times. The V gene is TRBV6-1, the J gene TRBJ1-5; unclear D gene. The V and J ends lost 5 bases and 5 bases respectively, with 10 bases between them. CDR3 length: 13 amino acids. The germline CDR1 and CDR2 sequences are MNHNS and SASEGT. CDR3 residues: CASSLEVDQPQHF. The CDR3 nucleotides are TGTGCCAGCAGTCTAGAGGTAGATCAGCCCCAGCATTTT.

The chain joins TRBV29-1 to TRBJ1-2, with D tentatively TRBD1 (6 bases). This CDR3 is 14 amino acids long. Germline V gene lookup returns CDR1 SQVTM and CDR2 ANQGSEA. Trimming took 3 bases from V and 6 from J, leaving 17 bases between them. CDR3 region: CSVDFAGEFDGYTF. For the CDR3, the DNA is TGCAGCGTTGATTTCGCAGGGGAGTTCGATGGCTACACCTTC.

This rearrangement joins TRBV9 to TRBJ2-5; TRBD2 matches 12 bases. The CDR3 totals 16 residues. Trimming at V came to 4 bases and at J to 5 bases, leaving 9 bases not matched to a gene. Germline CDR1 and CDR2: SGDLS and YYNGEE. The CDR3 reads CASSPLAGGPAETQYF. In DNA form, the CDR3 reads TGTGCCAGCAGCCCTCTAGCGGGAGGGCCCGCGGAGACCCAGTACTTC.

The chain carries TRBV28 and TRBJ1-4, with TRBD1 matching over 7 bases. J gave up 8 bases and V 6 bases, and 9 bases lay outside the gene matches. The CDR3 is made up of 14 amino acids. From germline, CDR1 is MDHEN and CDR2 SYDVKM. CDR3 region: CASSTGEAGEKLFF. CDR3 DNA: TGTGCCAGCAGCACAGGGGAGGCGGGGGAAAAACTGTTTTTT.

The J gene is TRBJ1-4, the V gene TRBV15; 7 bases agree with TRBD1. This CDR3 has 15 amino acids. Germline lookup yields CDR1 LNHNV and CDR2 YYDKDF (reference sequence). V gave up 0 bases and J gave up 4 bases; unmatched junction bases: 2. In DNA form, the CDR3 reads TGTGCCACCAGCAGAGATGGGGACAGTAATGAAAAACTGTTTTTT. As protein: CATSRDGDSNEKLFF.

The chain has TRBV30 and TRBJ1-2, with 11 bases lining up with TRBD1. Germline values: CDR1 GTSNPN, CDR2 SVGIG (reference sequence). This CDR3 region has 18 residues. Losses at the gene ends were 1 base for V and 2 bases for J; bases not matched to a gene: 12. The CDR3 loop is CAWSGPLTGTGGNYGYTF. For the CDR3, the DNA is TGTGCCTGGAGTGGACCCCTTACTGGGACAGGGGGGAACTATGGCTACACCTTC.

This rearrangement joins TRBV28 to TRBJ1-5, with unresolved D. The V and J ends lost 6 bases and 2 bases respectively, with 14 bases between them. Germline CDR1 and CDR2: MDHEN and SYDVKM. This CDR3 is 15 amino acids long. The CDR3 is CASRTLTLGNQPQHF. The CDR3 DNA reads TGTGCCAGCAGGACCCTGACTCTTGGCAATCAGCCCCAGCATTTT. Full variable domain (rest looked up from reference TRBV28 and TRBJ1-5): DVKVTQSSRYLVKRTGEKVFLECVQDMDHENMFWYRQDPGLGLRLIYFSYDVKMKEKGDIPEGYSVSREKKERFSLILESASTNQTSMYLCASRTLTLGNQPQHFGDGTRLSIL.

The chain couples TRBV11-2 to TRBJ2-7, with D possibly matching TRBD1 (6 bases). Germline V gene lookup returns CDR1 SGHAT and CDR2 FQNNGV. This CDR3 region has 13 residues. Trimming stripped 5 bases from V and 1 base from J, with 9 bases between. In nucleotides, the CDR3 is TGTGCCAGCAGCGCGGACAGATCCTACGAGCAGTACTTC. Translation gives CASSADRSYEQYF.

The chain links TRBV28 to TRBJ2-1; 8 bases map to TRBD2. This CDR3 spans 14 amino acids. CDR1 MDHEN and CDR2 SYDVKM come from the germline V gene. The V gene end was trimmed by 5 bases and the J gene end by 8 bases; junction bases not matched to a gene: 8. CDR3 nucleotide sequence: TGTGCCAGCAGTCTACTAGCGGAGCGCGATGAGCAGTTCTTC. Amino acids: CASSLLAERDEQFF.

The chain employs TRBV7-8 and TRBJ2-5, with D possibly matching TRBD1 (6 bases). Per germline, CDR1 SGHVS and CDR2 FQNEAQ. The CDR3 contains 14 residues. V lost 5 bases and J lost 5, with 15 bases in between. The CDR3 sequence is CASSPLQGWETQYF. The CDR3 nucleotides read TGTGCCAGCAGCCCACTACAGGGCTGGGAGACCCAGTACTTC.